A selection of T cell receptor beta chains follows, all from one sample in a study of cytomegalovirus exposure and HLA in healthy donors. Clones were read by immunoSEQ multiplex PCR, and TCRdb kept only the in-frame ones, dropping some. This table lists some 160,000 clones. What was sequenced was PBMCs. The receptors shown here come from a man aged 25 to 40 in good health and CMV-seronegative. The conserved cysteine and the conserved F or W are not part of the CDR3 here. The D gene is left open where the match is weak.

j_call v_call d_call cdr3_aa
TRBJ2-2 TRBV19 TRBD1 ASINDRVAGELF
TRBJ2-7 TRBV5-1 NA ASSPITGPGYEQY
TRBJ2-1 TRBV27 TRBD2 ASNQRTSGANEQF
TRBJ2-1 TRBV11-2 TRBD2 ASLAGGLGEQF
TRBJ2-7 TRBV13 TRBD2 ASSYGTSGRSYEQY
TRBJ1-2 TRBV6-1 TRBD1 ASSGDRGSGKNYGYT
TRBJ2-3 TRBV27 TRBD2 ASRPGTSGITDTQY
TRBJ2-1 TRBV21-1 NA ASSRVRSGSNEQF
TRBJ2-7 TRBV6-1 NA ASSELQGTSYEQY
TRBJ1-1 TRBV11-2 TRBD1 ASSYLTGGNTEAF
TRBJ2-5 TRBV6-5 TRBD2 ASSYFTSGIVETQY